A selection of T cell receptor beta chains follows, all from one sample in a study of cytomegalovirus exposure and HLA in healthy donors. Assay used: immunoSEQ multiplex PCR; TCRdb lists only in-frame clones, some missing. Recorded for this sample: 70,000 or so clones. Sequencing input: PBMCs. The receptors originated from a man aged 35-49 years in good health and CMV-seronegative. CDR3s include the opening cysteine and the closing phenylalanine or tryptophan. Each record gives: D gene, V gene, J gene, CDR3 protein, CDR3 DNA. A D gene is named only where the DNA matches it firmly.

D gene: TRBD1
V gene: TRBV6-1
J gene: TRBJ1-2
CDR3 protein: CASRAYRQGHYGYTF
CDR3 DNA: TGTGCCAGCAGGGCCTATAGACAGGGCCACTATGGCTACACCTTC

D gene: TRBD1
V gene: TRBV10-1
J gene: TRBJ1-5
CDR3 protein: CASSQGAGQPQHF
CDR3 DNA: TGCGCCAGCAGTCAGGGGGCGGGTCAGCCCCAGCATTTT

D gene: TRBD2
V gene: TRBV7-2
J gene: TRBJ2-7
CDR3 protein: CASSLAGLSSYEQYF
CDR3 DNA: TGTGCCAGCAGCTTAGCGGGACTAAGCTCCTACGAGCAGTACTTC

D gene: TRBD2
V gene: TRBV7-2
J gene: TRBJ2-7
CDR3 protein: CASGLAGGSYEQYF
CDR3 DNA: TGTGCCAGCGGACTAGCGGGGGGCTCCTACGAGCAGTACTTC

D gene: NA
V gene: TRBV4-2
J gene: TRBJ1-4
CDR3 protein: CASSQEVPQVAGDQNEKLFF
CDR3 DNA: TGTGCCAGCAGCCAAGAGGTCCCACAGGTAGCTGGAGACCAGAATGAAAAACTGTTTTTT

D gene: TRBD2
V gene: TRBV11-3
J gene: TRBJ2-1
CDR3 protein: CASSNSISGRLYNEQFF
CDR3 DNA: TGTGCCAGCAGCAACTCTATTAGCGGGCGACTCTACAATGAGCAGTTCTTC

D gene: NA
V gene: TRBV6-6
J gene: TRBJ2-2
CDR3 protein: CATFDRLEGTGELFF
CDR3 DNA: TGTGCCACTTTTGACAGGCTTGAGGGCACCGGGGAGCTGTTTTTT

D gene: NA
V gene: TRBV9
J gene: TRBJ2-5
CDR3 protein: CASSVPSTGQETQYF
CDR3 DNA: TGTGCCAGCAGCGTCCCCTCGACAGGTCAAGAGACCCAGTACTTC

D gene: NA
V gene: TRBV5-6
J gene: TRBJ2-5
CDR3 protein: CASSFLAGQETQYF
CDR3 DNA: TGTGCCAGCAGCTTTCTGGCGGGACAAGAGACCCAGTACTTC

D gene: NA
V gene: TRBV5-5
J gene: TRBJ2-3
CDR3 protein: CASSNRVWGEGTDTQYF
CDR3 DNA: TGTGCCAGCAGCAACCGGGTTTGGGGGGAAGGCACAGATACGCAGTATTTT

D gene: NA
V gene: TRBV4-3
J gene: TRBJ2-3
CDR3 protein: CASSQVTETDTQYF
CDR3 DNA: TGCGCCAGCAGCCAAGTGACAGAAACAGATACGCAGTATTTT

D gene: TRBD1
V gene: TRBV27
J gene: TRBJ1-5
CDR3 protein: CASSSLGTGNNQPQHF
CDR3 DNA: TGTGCCAGCAGTTCGCTCGGGACAGGCAACAATCAGCCCCAGCATTTT

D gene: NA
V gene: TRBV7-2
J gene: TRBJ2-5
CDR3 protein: CASSLVGGGPEETQYF
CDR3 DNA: TGTGCCAGCAGCTTAGTTGGCGGGGGCCCCGAAGAGACCCAGTACTTC

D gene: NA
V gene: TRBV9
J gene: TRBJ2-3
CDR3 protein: CASSPRGDTQYF
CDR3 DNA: TGTGCCAGCAGCCCCCGCGGGGATACGCAGTATTTT

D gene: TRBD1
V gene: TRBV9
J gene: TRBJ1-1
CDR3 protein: CASSVSQGVMNTEAFF
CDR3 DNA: TGTGCCAGCAGCGTTAGCCAGGGGGTGATGAACACTGAAGCTTTCTTT

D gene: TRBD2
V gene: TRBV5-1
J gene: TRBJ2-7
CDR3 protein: CATRADGGEQYF
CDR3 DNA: TGCGCCACTAGGGCCGACGGGGGGGAGCAGTACTTC

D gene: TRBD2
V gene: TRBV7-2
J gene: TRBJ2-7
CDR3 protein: CASSLDGGAWEQYF
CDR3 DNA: TGTGCCAGCAGCTTAGACGGGGGGGCCTGGGAGCAGTACTTC

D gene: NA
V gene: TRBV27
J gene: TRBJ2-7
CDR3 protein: CATRSLGGASYEQYF
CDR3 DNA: TGTGCCACCCGAAGTCTTGGCGGGGCCTCCTACGAGCAGTACTTC

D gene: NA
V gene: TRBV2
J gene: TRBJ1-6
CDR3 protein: CASSPRSSSYNSPLHF
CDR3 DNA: TGTGCCAGCAGCCCCAGGTCGAGCTCCTATAATTCACCCCTCCACTTT

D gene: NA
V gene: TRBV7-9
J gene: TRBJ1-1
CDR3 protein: CASSLREPVNPGSDTEAFF
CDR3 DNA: TGTGCCAGCAGCTTAAGGGAACCAGTAAATCCGGGATCGGACACTGAAGCTTTCTTT

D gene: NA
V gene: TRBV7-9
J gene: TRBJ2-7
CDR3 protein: CASSSAGAGEQYF
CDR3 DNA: TGTGCCAGCAGTTCTGCAGGGGCGGGTGAGCAGTACTTC

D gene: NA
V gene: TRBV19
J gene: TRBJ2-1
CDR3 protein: CATRMRYEQFF
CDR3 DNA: TGTGCCACGCGTATGCGCTATGAGCAGTTCTTC

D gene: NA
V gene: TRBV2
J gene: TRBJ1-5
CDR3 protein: CASSEKFGVTYSNQPQHF
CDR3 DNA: TGTGCCAGCAGTGAAAAGTTCGGGGTTACCTATAGCAATCAGCCCCAGCATTTT

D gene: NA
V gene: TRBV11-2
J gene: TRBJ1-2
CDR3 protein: CASSLVGENYGYTF
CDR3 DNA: TGTGCCAGCAGCTTAGTAGGGGAAAACTATGGCTACACCTTC

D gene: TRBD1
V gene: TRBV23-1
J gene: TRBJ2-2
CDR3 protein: CASPLPETGDSTGELFF
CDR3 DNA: TGCGCCAGCCCCCTGCCGGAGACAGGGGACAGCACCGGGGAGCTGTTTTTT

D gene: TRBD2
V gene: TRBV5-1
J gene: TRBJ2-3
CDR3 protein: CASSLAPSGRDTQYF
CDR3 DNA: TGCGCCAGCAGCTTGGCACCCAGCGGGAGGGATACGCAGTATTTT

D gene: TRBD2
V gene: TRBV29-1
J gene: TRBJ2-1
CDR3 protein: CSVDGVGLLAGGQGINEQFF
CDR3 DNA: TGCAGCGTTGATGGTGTGGGCCTACTAGCGGGAGGTCAGGGTATCAATGAGCAGTTCTTC

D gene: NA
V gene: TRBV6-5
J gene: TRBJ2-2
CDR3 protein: CASIQSGSGELFF
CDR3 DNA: TGTGCCAGCATCCAATCGGGGTCCGGGGAGCTGTTTTTT

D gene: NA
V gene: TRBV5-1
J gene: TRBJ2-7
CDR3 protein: CASSLEPSGEQYF
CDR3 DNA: TGCGCCAGCAGCTTGGAGCCGAGCGGCGAGCAGTACTTC

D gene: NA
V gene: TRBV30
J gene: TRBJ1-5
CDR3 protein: CAWSPRADEEPQHF
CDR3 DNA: TGTGCCTGGAGCCCCCGCGCCGATGAGGAGCCCCAGCATTTT

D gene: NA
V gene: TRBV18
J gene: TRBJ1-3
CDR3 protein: CASSPRGPDSGNTIYF
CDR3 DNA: TGTGCCAGCTCACCCAGGGGCCCCGACTCTGGAAACACCATATATTTT

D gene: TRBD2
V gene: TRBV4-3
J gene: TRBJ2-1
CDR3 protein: CASSQDLGGDKYNEQFF
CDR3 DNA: TGCGCCAGCAGCCAAGATCTCGGGGGGGATAAGTACAATGAGCAGTTCTTC

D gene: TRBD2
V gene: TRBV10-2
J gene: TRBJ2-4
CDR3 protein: CASSHVGLAGGRGAKNIQYF
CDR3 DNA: TGCGCCAGCAGTCACGTAGGGCTAGCGGGGGGTAGAGGGGCCAAAAACATTCAGTACTTC

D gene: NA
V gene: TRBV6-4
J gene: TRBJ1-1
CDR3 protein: CASRVDSLNTEAFF
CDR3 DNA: TGTGCCAGCAGAGTGGACAGCCTGAACACTGAAGCTTTCTTT

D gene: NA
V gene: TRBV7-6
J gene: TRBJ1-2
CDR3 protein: CASSLWELNYGYTF
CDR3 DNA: TGTGCCAGCAGCTTGTGGGAGCTAAACTATGGCTACACCTTC

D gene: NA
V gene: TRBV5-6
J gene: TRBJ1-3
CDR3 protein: CASSFSYRSGNTIYF
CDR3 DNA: TGTGCCAGCAGCTTTAGTTATCGCTCTGGAAACACCATATATTTT

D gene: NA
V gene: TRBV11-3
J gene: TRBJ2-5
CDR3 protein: CASSRGGDETQYF
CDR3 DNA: TGTGCCAGCAGCCGGGGCGGGGACGAGACCCAGTACTTC

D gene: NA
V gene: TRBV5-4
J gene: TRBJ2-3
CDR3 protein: CASSAGQHNTDTQYF
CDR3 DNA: TGTGCCAGCAGCGCCGGACAGCACAACACAGATACGCAGTATTTT

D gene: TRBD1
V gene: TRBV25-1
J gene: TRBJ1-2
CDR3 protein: CASRSDRGLYGYTF
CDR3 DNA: TGTGCCAGCAGGTCAGACAGGGGGCTCTATGGCTACACCTTC

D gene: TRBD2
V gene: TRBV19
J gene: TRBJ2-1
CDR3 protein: CASRTSGRAGEQFF
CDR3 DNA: TGTGCCAGTAGGACTAGCGGGAGGGCGGGTGAGCAGTTCTTC

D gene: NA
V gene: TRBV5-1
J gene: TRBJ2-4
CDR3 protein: CASRGEGSPAKNIQYF
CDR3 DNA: TGCGCCAGCAGAGGCGAGGGTAGCCCGGCCAAAAACATTCAGTACTTC

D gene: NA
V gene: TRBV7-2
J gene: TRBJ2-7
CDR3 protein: CASRSTETYEQYF
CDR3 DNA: TGTGCCAGCAGAAGTACAGAGACCTACGAGCAGTACTTC

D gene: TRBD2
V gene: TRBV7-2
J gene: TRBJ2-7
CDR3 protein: CASSLAGRAGEQYF
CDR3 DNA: TGTGCCAGCAGCTTAGCCGGGAGGGCCGGCGAGCAGTACTTC

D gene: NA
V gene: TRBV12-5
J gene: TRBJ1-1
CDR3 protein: CASGLEGSTEAFF
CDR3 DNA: TGTGCTAGTGGTTTGGAGGGGTCCACTGAAGCTTTCTTT

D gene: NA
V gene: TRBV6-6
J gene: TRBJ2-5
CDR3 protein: CASSYFQGQETQYF
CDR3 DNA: TGTGCCAGCAGTTACTTCCAGGGCCAAGAGACCCAGTACTTC

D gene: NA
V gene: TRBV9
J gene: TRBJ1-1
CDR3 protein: CASSVPLDKNTEAFF
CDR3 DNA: TGTGCCAGCAGCGTTCCCCTGGACAAGAACACTGAAGCTTTCTTT

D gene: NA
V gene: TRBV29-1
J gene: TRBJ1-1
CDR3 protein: CSVEEGDTEAFF
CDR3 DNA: TGCAGCGTTGAGGAAGGGGACACTGAAGCTTTCTTT

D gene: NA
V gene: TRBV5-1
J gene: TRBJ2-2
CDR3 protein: CASSFSGVNTGELFF
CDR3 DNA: TGCGCCAGCAGCTTTTCGGGGGTGAACACCGGGGAGCTGTTTTTT